The 7 T cell receptor beta chains below were found in one sample sequenced in a study of T cells in Graves' hyperthyroidism and ophthalmopathy. Amplification yielded TCR beta CDR3 regions, with RNA transcripts as the source. TCR CDR3 underwent first-round RT-PCR with the HTBI primer set. TCRdb called the multiplex PCR reads again in MiXCR, with one record for every CDR3 protein. The repertoire holds about 290,000 distinct CDR3 sequences, with about an eighth as singletons. Material: blood. Source of these receptors: a woman aged 25 to 39 with Graves' hyperthyroidism that later progressed to Graves' ophthalmopathy.

This clonotype was recorded a few times. J is TRBJ2-3 and V is TRBV5-4; possible D gene TRBD2, 6 bases. Germline assignment: CDR1 SGHNT and CDR2 YYREEE (reference sequence). V was clipped by 2 bases and J by 4 bases, with 14 bases between them. The CDR3 sequence is 15 residues long. CDR3 residues: CASSLTGRGPDTQYF. In DNA form, the CDR3 reads TGTGCCAGCAGCTTAACCGGGAGAGGGCCAGATACGCAGTATTTT.

There are many counts of this clonotype. V is TRBV30 and J is TRBJ2-3, with D unresolved. V dropped 3 bases and J dropped 4 bases, with 14 bases sitting between them. Germline V CDR1 and CDR2: GTSNPN, SVGIG (reference sequence). The length of the CDR3 is 14 residues. The CDR3 DNA follows: TGTGCCTGGAGAGACCCGTTTCGAGCAGATACGCAGTATTTT. Translation: CAWRDPFRADTQYF. Full variable domain (missing parts from reference TRBV30 and TRBJ2-3): SQTIHQWPATLVQPVGSPLSLECTVEGTSNPNLYWYRQAAGRGLQLLFYSVGIGQISSEVPQNLSASRPQDRQFILSSKKLLLSDSGFYLCAWRDPFRADTQYFGPGTRLTVL.

This clonotype has only a few counts. One base away lies a much larger clone, so this may be a sequencing read error. The chain recombines TRBV12-3 or TRBV12-4 with TRBJ2-1; D gene ambiguous. CDR3 length equals 14 residues. V dropped 10 bases and J dropped 13 bases, with 26 bases sitting between them. The CDR3 sequence is CATMSTVKSRSQFF. The CDR3 nucleotides are TGTGCCACCATGTCGACCGTAAAATCAAGGAGCCAGTTCTTC.

This clonotype was seen only a few times. This CDR3 reads CASSQVGQGAGNEQFF. Here the CDR3 DNA reads TGCGCCAGCAGCCAAGTAGGTCAGGGGGCAGGGAATGAGCAGTTCTTC. The chain combines TRBV4-1 with TRBJ2-1; 8 positions match TRBD1. V was clipped by 1 base and J by 7 bases; unmatched bases: 9. The CDR3 is 16 residues long. Germline V CDR1 and CDR2: MGHRA, YSYEKL.

This clonotype occurred a few times. The chain joins TRBV27 to TRBJ2-1, with TRBD2 matching 11 bases. The CDR3 is made up of 14 amino acids. Germline CDR1 is MNHEY and CDR2 is SMNVEV (reference sequence). J gave up 5 bases and V 10 bases, and 7 bases lay outside the gene matches. CDR3 amino acids: CATRTSGSNNEQFF. CDR3 nucleotide sequence: TGTGCCACCCGGACTAGCGGGTCAAACAATGAGCAGTTCTTC.

This clonotype was observed at least ten times. The rearrangement links TRBV5-1 to TRBJ2-7; no definite D call. The ends were cut back, 3 bases at V and 6 bases at J, with 13 bases in the middle. This CDR3 region has 13 residues. Germline lookup yields CDR1 SGHRS and CDR2 YFSETQ. This chain's CDR3 is CASSWDIRSEQYF. CDR3 sequence (DNA): TGCGCCAGCAGCTGGGATATACGCTCCGAGCAGTACTTC. Looking up the rest from reference TRBV5-1 and TRBJ2-7 gives the full variable domain: KAGVTQTPRYLIKTRGQQVTLSCSPISGHRSVSWYQQTPGQGLQFLFEYFSETQRNKGNFPGRFSGRQFSNSRSEMNVSTLELGDSALYLCASSWDIRSEQYFGPGTRLTVT.

This clonotype was recorded at least ten times. This chain uses TRBV9 with TRBJ1-3; D possibly corresponds to TRBD1 (6 bases). V was trimmed by 5 bases and J by 6 bases, leaving 15 bases between them. The CDR3 sequence is 14 residues long. The germline CDR1 and CDR2 sequences are SGDLS and YYNGEE. The CDR3 sequence: CASRGEDSTNTIYF. The CDR3 coding sequence is TGTGCCAGCAGGGGCGAGGACAGCACAAACACCATATATTTT.